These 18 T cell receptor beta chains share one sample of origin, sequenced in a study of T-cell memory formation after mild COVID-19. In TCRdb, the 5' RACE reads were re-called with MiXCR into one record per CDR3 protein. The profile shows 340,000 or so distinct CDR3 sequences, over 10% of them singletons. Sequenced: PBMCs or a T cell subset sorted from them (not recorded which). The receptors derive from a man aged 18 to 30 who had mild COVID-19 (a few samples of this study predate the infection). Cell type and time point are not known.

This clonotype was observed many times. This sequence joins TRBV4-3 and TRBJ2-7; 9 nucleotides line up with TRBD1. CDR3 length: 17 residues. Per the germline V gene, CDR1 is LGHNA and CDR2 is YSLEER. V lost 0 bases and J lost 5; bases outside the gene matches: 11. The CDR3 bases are TGCGCCAGCAGCCAAGATATAGAACAGGGGGCTCGGGACGAGCAGTACTTC. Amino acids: CASSQDIEQGARDEQYF.

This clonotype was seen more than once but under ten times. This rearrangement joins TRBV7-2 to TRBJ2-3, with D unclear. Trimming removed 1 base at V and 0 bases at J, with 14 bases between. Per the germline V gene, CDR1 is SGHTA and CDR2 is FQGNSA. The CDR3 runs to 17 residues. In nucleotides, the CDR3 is TGTGCCAGCAGCTTAGTGTGGTGGGCTTCTAGCACAGATACGCAGTATTTT. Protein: CASSLVWWASSTDTQYF.

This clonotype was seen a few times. For the CDR3, the DNA is TGTGCCAGCAGTTACTCTTGGGACAGGGACTACTACGAGCAGTACTTC. It yields the protein CASSYSWDRDYYEQYF. The chain uses TRBV6-6 and TRBJ2-7, with TRBD1 identical over 9 bases. V lost 0 bases, J lost 3 bases, and 6 bases stayed unmatched. CDR3 length equals 16 residues. Germline values: CDR1 MNHNY, CDR2 SVGAGI (reference sequence).

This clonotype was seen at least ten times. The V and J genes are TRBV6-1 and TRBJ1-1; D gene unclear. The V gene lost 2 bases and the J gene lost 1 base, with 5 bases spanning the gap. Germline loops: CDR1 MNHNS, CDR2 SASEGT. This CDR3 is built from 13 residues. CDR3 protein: CASSESGNTEAFF. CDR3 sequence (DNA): TGTGCCAGCAGTGAATCCGGGAACACTGAAGCTTTCTTT.

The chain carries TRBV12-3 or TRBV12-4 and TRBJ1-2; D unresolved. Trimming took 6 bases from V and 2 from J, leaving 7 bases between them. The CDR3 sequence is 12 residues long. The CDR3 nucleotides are TGTGCCAGCAGCCCCCTCAACTATGGCTACACCTTC. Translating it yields CASSPLNYGYTF.

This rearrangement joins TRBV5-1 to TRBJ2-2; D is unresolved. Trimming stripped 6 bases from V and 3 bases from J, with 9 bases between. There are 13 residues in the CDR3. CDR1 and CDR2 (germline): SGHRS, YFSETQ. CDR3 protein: CASMIWDTGELFF. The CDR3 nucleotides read TGCGCCAGCATGATCTGGGACACCGGGGAGCTGTTTTTT.

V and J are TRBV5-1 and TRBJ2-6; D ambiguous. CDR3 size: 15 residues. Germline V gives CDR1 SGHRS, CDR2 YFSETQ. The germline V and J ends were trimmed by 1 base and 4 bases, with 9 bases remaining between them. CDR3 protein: CASSLFSFGANVLTF. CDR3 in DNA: TGCGCCAGCAGCTTGTTCTCGTTCGGGGCCAACGTCCTGACTTTC.

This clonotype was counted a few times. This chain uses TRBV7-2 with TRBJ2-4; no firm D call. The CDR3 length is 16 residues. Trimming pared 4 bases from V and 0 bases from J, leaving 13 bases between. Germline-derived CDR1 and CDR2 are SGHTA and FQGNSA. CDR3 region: CASSSLAGQAKNIQYF. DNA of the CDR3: TGTGCCAGCAGCTCCCTGGCCGGGCAAGCCAAAAACATTCAGTACTTC.

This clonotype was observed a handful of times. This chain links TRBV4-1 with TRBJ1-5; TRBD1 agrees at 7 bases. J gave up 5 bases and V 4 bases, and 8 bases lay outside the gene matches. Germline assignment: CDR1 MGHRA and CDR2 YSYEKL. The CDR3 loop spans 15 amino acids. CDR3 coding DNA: TGCGCCAGCAGCCTCGGGTACAGGGGAGATCAGCCCCAGCATTTT. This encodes CASSLGYRGDQPQHF.

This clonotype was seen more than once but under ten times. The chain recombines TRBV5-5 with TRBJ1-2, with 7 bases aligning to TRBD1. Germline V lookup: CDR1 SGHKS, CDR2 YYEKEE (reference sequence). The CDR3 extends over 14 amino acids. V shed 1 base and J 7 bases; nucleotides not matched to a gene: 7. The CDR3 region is CASSLNQGGPGYTF. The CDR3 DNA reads TGTGCCAGCAGCTTGAACCAGGGGGGGCCTGGCTACACCTTC.

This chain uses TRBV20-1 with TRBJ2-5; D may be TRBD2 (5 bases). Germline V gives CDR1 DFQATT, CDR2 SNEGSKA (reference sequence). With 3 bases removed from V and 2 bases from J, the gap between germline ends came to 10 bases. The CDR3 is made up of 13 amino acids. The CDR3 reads CSARSGFQETQYF. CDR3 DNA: TGCAGTGCTAGGTCGGGGTTTCAAGAGACCCAGTACTTC.

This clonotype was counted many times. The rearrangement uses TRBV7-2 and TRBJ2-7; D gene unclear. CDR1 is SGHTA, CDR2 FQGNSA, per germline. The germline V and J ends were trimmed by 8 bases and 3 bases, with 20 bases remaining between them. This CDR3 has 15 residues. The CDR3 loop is CASGWTDLGFYEQYF. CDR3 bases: TGTGCCAGCGGGTGGACGGACCTTGGCTTCTACGAGCAGTACTTC.

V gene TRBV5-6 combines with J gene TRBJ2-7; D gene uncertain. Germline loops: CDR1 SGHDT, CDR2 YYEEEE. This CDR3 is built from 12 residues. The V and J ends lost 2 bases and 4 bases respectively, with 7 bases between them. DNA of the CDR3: TGTGCCAGCAGCTTCCGGGCGTACGAGCAGTACGTC. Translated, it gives CASSFRAYEQYV.

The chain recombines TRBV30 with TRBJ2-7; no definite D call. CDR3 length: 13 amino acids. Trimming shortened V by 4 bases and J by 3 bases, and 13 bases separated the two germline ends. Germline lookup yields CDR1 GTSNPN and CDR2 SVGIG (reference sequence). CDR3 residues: CAWNWAGYYEQYF. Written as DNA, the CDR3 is TGTGCCTGGAACTGGGCAGGATACTACGAGCAGTACTTC.

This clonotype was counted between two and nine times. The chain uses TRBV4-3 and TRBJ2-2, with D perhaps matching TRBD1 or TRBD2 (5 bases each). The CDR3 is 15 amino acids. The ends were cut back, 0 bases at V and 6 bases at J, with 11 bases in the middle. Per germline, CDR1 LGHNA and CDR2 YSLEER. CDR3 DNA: TGCGCCAGCAGCCAAGATGGGGGTTCGGCCGGGGAGCTGTTTTTT. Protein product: CASSQDGGSAGELFF.

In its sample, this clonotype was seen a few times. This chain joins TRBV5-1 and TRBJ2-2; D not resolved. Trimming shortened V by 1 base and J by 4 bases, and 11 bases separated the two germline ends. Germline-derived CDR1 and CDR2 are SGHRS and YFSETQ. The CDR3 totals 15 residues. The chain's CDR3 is CASSLSLVITGELFF. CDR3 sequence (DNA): TGCGCCAGCAGCTTGAGCCTAGTTATCACCGGGGAGCTGTTTTTT.

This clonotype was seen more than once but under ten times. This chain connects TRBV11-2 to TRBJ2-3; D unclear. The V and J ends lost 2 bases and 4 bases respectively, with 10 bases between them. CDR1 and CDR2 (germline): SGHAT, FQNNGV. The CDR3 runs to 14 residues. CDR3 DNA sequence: TGTGCCAGCAGCTTATCCGGGTGGGCAGATACGCAGTATTTT. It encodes CASSLSGWADTQYF.

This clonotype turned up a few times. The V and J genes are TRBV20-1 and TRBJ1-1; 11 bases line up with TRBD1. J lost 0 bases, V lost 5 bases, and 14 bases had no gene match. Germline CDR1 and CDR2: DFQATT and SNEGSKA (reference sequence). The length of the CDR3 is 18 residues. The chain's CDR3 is CSAEPIPGQGGVNTEAFF. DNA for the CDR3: TGCAGTGCTGAACCAATCCCGGGACAGGGGGGGGTGAACACTGAAGCTTTCTTT.